The 9 T cell receptor beta chains presented below share a single source sample, sequenced in a study of T cell clonality in common variable immunodeficiency. Whole-study findings and limits: Common variable immunodeficiency TCR beta sequences reportedly had fewer deletions and N-nucleotide insertions.

The method was immunoSEQ multiplex PCR; TCRdb's version includes in-frame clones alone and lacks a portion of them. The repertoire has about 28,000 clones, none seen only once; the ten largest take 3.2%. The antigens these receptors bind are not known. The sample was peripheral blood mononuclear cells. These receptors originate from a human donor with common variable immunodeficiency.

This clone was observed at least ten times. The sequence runs out 3 residues before the end of the CDR3; the remainder is reconstructed from the germline J gene. V and J are TRBV7-6 and TRBJ2-7, with TRBD2 identical over 7 bases. Germline V gene data show CDR1 as SGHVS and CDR2 as FNYEAQ. Germline trimming cut 1 base from V and 2 bases from J; bases unmatched to any gene: 8. CDR3 length: 16 residues. Here the CDR3 reads CASSLVMASGPYEQYF. The sequenced part of the CDR3 DNA is TGTGCCAGCAGCTTAGTCATGGCTAGCGGACCCTACGAG.

Ten or more counts support this clone. Coverage ceases 3 residues before the CDR3 finishes, and the germline J gene fills in the end. The V and J genes are TRBV7-9 and TRBJ1-1; D perhaps matches TRBD1 (6 bases). The germline CDR1 and CDR2 sequences are SEHNR and FQNEAQ (reference sequence). Trimming left V 5 bases short and J 1 base short, with 11 bases between. The CDR3 spans 14 residues. The CDR3 is CASSPGTQNTEAFF. The sequenced part of the CDR3 DNA is TGTGCCAGCAGCCCGGGGACACAGAACACTGAA.

For this clone: The DNA ends 3 residues before the CDR3 does, and the rest of the CDR3 is filled in from the germline J gene. The chain carries TRBV11-1 and TRBJ2-7; 8 nucleotides agree with TRBD1. V dropped 5 bases and J dropped 6; count of bases not matched to a gene: 3. CDR3 length: 12 residues. CDR1 SGHAT and CDR2 FQDESV come from the germline V gene (reference sequence). The covered CDR3 bases are TGTGCCAGCAGCCCTGACAGGGGCGAG. Translation gives CASSPDRGE. The complete CDR3 reads CASSPDRGEQYF. The full variable domain, in which reference TRBV11-1 and TRBJ2-7 provide the parts outside the CDR3, is EAEVAQSPRYKITEKSQAVAFWCDPISGHATLYWYRQILGQGPELLVQFQDESVVDDSQLPKDRFSAERLKGVDSTLKIQPAELGDSAMYLCASSPDRGEQYFGPGTRLTVT.

This clone was seen ten or more times. Read data end 3 residues before the CDR3 end; the end is taken from the germline J gene. The V and J genes are TRBV18 and TRBJ2-7, with a tentative D call TRBD1 (6 bases). Trimming took 5 bases from V and 2 from J, leaving 13 bases between them. The CDR3 sequence is 14 residues long. Looked up from germline, CDR1 is KGHSH and CDR2 is LQKENI. Incomplete CDR3 DNA: TGTGCCAGCTCAAACCGGGACAACCCCTACGAG. Amino acid sequence: CASSNRDNPYE. The entire CDR3 sequence reads CASSNRDNPYEQYF.

Notes on this clone: The read finishes 3 residues shy of the CDR3 end, and the germline J gene is used to complete it. The chain recombines TRBV6-1 with TRBJ1-1; the D is unclear. The CDR3 contains 13 residues. V lost 4 bases, J lost 5 bases, and 11 bases lay in between. Germline values: CDR1 MNHNS, CDR2 SASEGT. The part of the CDR3 DNA that was read is TGTGCCAGCAGTGGGCGGGATGGGACTGAA. It is translated as CASSGRDGTE. The entire CDR3 protein reads CASSGRDGTEAFF.

In its sample, this clone was seen a few times. The read comes to an end 3 residues before the CDR3 does, leaving the germline J gene to fill in the end. This chain links TRBV5-1 with TRBJ2-1; TRBD2 matches 11 bases. This CDR3 has 16 amino acids. Germline V lookup: CDR1 SGHRS, CDR2 YFSETQ. After removal of 7 bases from V and 0 bases from J, the junction contained 6 bases not matched to a gene. The CDR3 is CASSLAGGPSYNEQFF. The sequenced part of the CDR3 DNA is TGCGCCAGCTCCTTAGCGGGAGGGCCCTCCTACAATGAG.

At least ten counts were recorded for this clone. The read finishes 3 residues shy of the CDR3 end, and the germline J gene is used to complete it. The rearrangement uses TRBV19 and TRBJ1-4; D might be TRBD1 (5 bases). The germline gives CDR1 LNHDA, CDR2 SQIVND (reference sequence). Deletions cut 5 bases from V and 8 bases from J, with 18 bases between. This CDR3 has 15 residues. The sequenced CDR3 bases are TGTGCCAGTAGTCCTGGCCTGGGGGGAAGGGAAAAA. Its translation is CASSPGLGGREK. The whole CDR3 region reads CASSPGLGGREKLFF.

To note about this clone: The read gets to within 3 residues of the CDR3 end, and the germline J gene fills in the rest. The chain joins TRBV20-1 to TRBJ2-7; 13 nucleotides agree with TRBD2. J gave up 4 bases and V 6 bases, and 18 bases lay outside the gene matches. Germline V lookup: CDR1 DFQATT, CDR2 SNEGSKA (reference sequence). This CDR3 has 18 residues. The CDR3 here is CSAKDRFRTSGSFYEQYF. The sequenced part of the CDR3 DNA is TGCAGTGCAAAGGACAGGTTTAGGACTAGCGGGAGTTTTTACGAG.

This clone was counted at least ten times. The read terminates 3 residues before the CDR3 end, so the remaining end is supplied by the germline J gene. The rearrangement uses TRBV7-6 and TRBJ1-1; the D gene is possibly TRBD1 (6 bases). The CDR3 extends over 14 amino acids. Germline-derived CDR1 and CDR2 are SGHVS and FNYEAQ. Trimming removed 5 bases at V and 7 bases at J, with 17 bases between. The CDR3 here is CASSPPNTQGEAFF. CDR3 bases read: TGTGCCAGCAGCCCGCCGAATACACAGGGTGAA. Based on the CDR3 plus reference TRBV7-6 and TRBJ1-1, the full variable domain is GAGVSQSPRYKVTKRGQDVALRCDPISGHVSLYWYRQALGQGPEFLTYFNYEAQQDKSGLPNDRFSAERPEGSISTLTIQRTEQRDSAMYRCASSPPNTQGEAFFGQGTRLTVV.